These T cell receptor beta chains were read from a single sample in a study of CD8+CD57+ T cells in acquired aplastic anemia. TCRdb reprocessed the reads via MiXCR and lists one record per CDR3 protein. The data hold 150,000 to 200,000 distinct CDR3 sequences, with about 64% observed a single time. The sample comprised sorted CD4+, CD8+, or CD8+CD57+ T cells (not recorded which) from PBMCs. Every receptor here comes from a human donor with severe aplastic anemia or a healthy control (not recorded which). Each CDR3 is given with its conserved first and last residue. The D gene is left open where the match is weak. The size field is filled for only some rows; it gives once, few, many or a size class.

j_gene: TRBJ1-1; d_gene: TRBD1; v_gene: TRBV15; abundance: .; CDR3aa: CATSRGTVEAFF; CDR3nt: TGTGCCACCAGCAGGGGGACAGTCGAAGCTTTCTTT
j_gene: TRBJ2-3; d_gene: TRBD2; v_gene: TRBV7-2; abundance: few; CDR3aa: CASSLVSSGDTQYF; CDR3nt: TGTGCCAGCAGCTTAGTCTCTAGCGGGGATACGCAGTATTTT
j_gene: TRBJ2-7; d_gene: TRBD2; v_gene: TRBV7-3; abundance: few; CDR3aa: CASSSAGGGGYEQYF; CDR3nt: TGTGCCAGCAGCTCAGCGGGAGGGGGGGGATACGAGCAGTACTTC
j_gene: TRBJ2-7; d_gene: TRBD1; v_gene: TRBV11-2; abundance: many; CDR3aa: CASSQGQDGQYF; CDR3nt: TGTGCCAGCAGCCAGGGACAGGATGGGCAGTACTTC
j_gene: TRBJ2-1; d_gene: .; v_gene: TRBV20-1; abundance: .; CDR3aa: CSARDGGVNYNEQFF; CDR3nt: TGCAGTGCTAGAGACGGCGGGGTTAACTACAATGAGCAGTTCTTC
j_gene: TRBJ2-3; d_gene: TRBD2; v_gene: TRBV20-1; abundance: .; CDR3aa: CSADGTSGGNEQYF; CDR3nt: TGCAGTGCCGACGGGACTAGCGGGGGTAATGAGCAGTATTTT
j_gene: TRBJ1-2; d_gene: .; v_gene: TRBV6-4; abundance: .; CDR3aa: CASRGAGQHGGYTF; CDR3nt: TGTGCCAGCAGAGGAGCAGGACAGCATGGCGGCTACACCTTC
j_gene: TRBJ2-7; d_gene: .; v_gene: TRBV10-3; abundance: .; CDR3aa: CAIRDIAERPYYEQYF; CDR3nt: TGTGCCATCAGGGACATCGCCGAGAGGCCCTACTACGAGCAGTACTTC
j_gene: TRBJ1-2; d_gene: .; v_gene: TRBV2; abundance: .; CDR3aa: CASRLNSRLPYGYTF; CDR3nt: TGTGCCAGCAGGTTGAACAGCCGTCTCCCCTATGGCTACACCTTC
j_gene: TRBJ1-5; d_gene: .; v_gene: TRBV19; abundance: once; CDR3aa: CASSYRQERQPQHF; CDR3nt: TGTGCCAGTAGTTACAGGCAAGAGAGACAGCCCCAGCATTTT
j_gene: TRBJ2-1; d_gene: TRBD2; v_gene: TRBV19; abundance: .; CDR3aa: CASQFGGGKQFF; CDR3nt: TGTGCCAGTCAATTCGGGGGGGGCAAACAGTTCTTC
j_gene: TRBJ2-2; d_gene: .; v_gene: TRBV7-2; abundance: .; CDR3aa: CASSLLGTGELFF; CDR3nt: TGTGCCAGCAGCTTACTTGGAACCGGGGAGCTGTTTTTT
j_gene: TRBJ2-7; d_gene: .; v_gene: TRBV11-3; abundance: .; CDR3aa: CATSMAGVGCWYEQYF; CDR3nt: TGTGCCACATCAATGGCAGGGGTGGGATGTTGGTACGAGCAGTACTTC
j_gene: TRBJ1-2; d_gene: .; v_gene: TRBV12-3/TRBV12-4; abundance: many; CDR3aa: CASSFLEPGYGYTF; CDR3nt: TGTGCCAGCAGTTTCCTTGAGCCAGGATATGGCTACACCTTC
j_gene: TRBJ2-1; d_gene: .; v_gene: TRBV14; abundance: .; CDR3aa: CASSQGLGGGVYNEQFF; CDR3nt: TGTGCCAGCAGCCAAGGACTCGGGGGAGGCGTCTACAATGAGCAGTTCTTC
j_gene: TRBJ1-1; d_gene: .; v_gene: TRBV2; abundance: .; CDR3aa: CASSEDWNTEAFF; CDR3nt: TGTGCCAGCAGTGAAGACTGGAACACTGAAGCTTTCTTT
j_gene: TRBJ2-7; d_gene: TRBD1; v_gene: TRBV25-1; abundance: few; CDR3aa: CASSVSLGQGFYEQYF; CDR3nt: TGTGCCAGCAGTGTATCCCTGGGACAGGGGTTCTACGAGCAGTACTTC
j_gene: TRBJ1-4; d_gene: .; v_gene: TRBV7-2; abundance: .; CDR3aa: CASSPQQGEKLFF; CDR3nt: TGTGCCAGCAGCCCCCAACAGGGTGAAAAACTGTTTTTT
j_gene: TRBJ1-2; d_gene: .; v_gene: TRBV6-5; abundance: .; CDR3aa: CASRSGYGYTF; CDR3nt: TGTGCCAGCAGAAGTGGGTATGGCTACACCTTC
j_gene: TRBJ2-1; d_gene: .; v_gene: TRBV19; abundance: few; CDR3aa: CASSLLAGEEQFF; CDR3nt: TGTGCCAGTAGTCTCCTGGCAGGTGAGGAGCAGTTCTTC
j_gene: TRBJ2-1; d_gene: TRBD2; v_gene: TRBV20-1; abundance: .; CDR3aa: CSARDSKRGIMDEQFF; CDR3nt: TGCAGTGCTAGAGATTCGAAGCGGGGGATCATGGATGAGCAGTTCTTC
j_gene: TRBJ1-2; d_gene: .; v_gene: TRBV5-1; abundance: .; CDR3aa: CASSLRTGHKNYGYTF; CDR3nt: TGCGCCAGCAGCTTGCGGACGGGACACAAGAACTATGGCTACACCTTC
j_gene: TRBJ1-1; d_gene: TRBD1; v_gene: TRBV25-1; abundance: few; CDR3aa: CASSVSLGQGKTEAFF; CDR3nt: TGTGCCAGCAGTGTATCCCTGGGACAGGGTAAAACTGAGGCTTTCTTT
j_gene: TRBJ2-7; d_gene: .; v_gene: TRBV20-1; abundance: .; CDR3aa: CSARAGFEYEQYF; CDR3nt: TGCAGTGCTAGAGCGGGCTTTGAATACGAGCAGTACTTC
j_gene: TRBJ2-2; d_gene: TRBD1; v_gene: TRBV20-1; abundance: .; CDR3aa: CSALGQGKNPGELFF; CDR3nt: TGCAGTGCTCTGGGACAGGGGAAGAACCCCGGGGAGCTGTTTTTT
j_gene: TRBJ1-5; d_gene: TRBD1; v_gene: TRBV10-3; abundance: many; CDR3aa: CATTTGEFKQPQHF; CDR3nt: TGTGCCACCACGACAGGGGAGTTTAAGCAGCCCCAGCATTTT
j_gene: TRBJ2-7; d_gene: TRBD1; v_gene: TRBV4-1; abundance: .; CDR3aa: CASSQDGTGGYYEQYF; CDR3nt: TGCGCCAGCAGCCAAGATGGGACAGGGGGCTACTACGAGCAGTACTTC
j_gene: TRBJ1-1; d_gene: .; v_gene: TRBV10-3; abundance: .; CDR3aa: CAIRTVNTEAFF; CDR3nt: TGTGCCATCAGGACGGTGAACACTGAAGCTTTCTTT
j_gene: TRBJ2-7; d_gene: TRBD2; v_gene: TRBV5-1; abundance: .; CDR3aa: CASSYGLDLSYEQYF; CDR3nt: TGCGCCAGCAGCTACGGACTAGACCTCTCCTACGAGCAGTACTTC
j_gene: TRBJ2-3; d_gene: TRBD2; v_gene: TRBV2; abundance: few; CDR3aa: CASRSGESLTDTQYF; CDR3nt: TGTGCCAGCAGGAGCGGGGAGTCCCTCACAGATACGCAGTATTTT
j_gene: TRBJ2-3; d_gene: .; v_gene: TRBV20-1; abundance: .; CDR3aa: CSASWQVTDTQYF; CDR3nt: TGCAGTGCTAGCTGGCAGGTTACAGATACGCAGTATTTT
j_gene: TRBJ2-3; d_gene: TRBD2; v_gene: TRBV2; abundance: once; CDR3aa: CASSAPGLAATDTQYF; CDR3nt: TGTGCCAGCAGTGCCCCGGGACTAGCGGCCACAGATACGCAGTATTTT
j_gene: TRBJ1-4; d_gene: TRBD1; v_gene: TRBV7-2; abundance: .; CDR3aa: CASSLMGQGSEKLFF; CDR3nt: TGTGCCAGCAGCTTAATGGGACAGGGTAGTGAAAAACTGTTTTTT
j_gene: TRBJ2-6; d_gene: .; v_gene: TRBV7-9; abundance: .; CDR3aa: CASSSTLQGSGANVLTF; CDR3nt: TGTGCCAGCAGCTCGACCCTACAGGGATCTGGGGCCAACGTCCTGACTTTC
j_gene: TRBJ1-1; d_gene: TRBD1; v_gene: TRBV10-3; abundance: .; CDR3aa: CAISDRTGGTEAFF; CDR3nt: TGTGCCATCAGTGATAGGACAGGGGGTACTGAAGCTTTCTTT
j_gene: TRBJ2-2; d_gene: TRBD1; v_gene: TRBV9; abundance: once; CDR3aa: CASSVAGQEELFF; CDR3nt: TGTGCCAGCAGCGTAGCCGGACAGGAAGAGCTGTTTTTT
j_gene: TRBJ2-2; d_gene: TRBD2; v_gene: TRBV7-3; abundance: .; CDR3aa: CASSNGGRASGTGELFF; CDR3nt: TGTGCCAGCAGCAACGGCGGGAGGGCGTCGGGCACCGGGGAGCTGTTTTTT
j_gene: TRBJ2-5; d_gene: .; v_gene: TRBV15; abundance: few; CDR3aa: CATSRTHRVETQYF; CDR3nt: TGTGCCACCAGCAGAACCCACAGGGTTGAGACCCAGTACTTC
j_gene: TRBJ2-2; d_gene: .; v_gene: TRBV10-2; abundance: few; CDR3aa: CASSGTSTGELFF; CDR3nt: TGCGCCAGCAGTGGAACTAGTACCGGGGAGCTGTTTTTT
j_gene: TRBJ1-6; d_gene: .; v_gene: TRBV19; abundance: few; CDR3aa: CASSTGRGPLHF; CDR3nt: TGTGCCAGTAGTACAGGAAGGGGACCCCTCCACTTT
j_gene: TRBJ2-7; d_gene: TRBD2; v_gene: TRBV13; abundance: .; CDR3aa: CASRGGTNNEQYF; CDR3nt: TGTGCCAGCAGGGGGGGGACTAACAACGAGCAGTACTTC